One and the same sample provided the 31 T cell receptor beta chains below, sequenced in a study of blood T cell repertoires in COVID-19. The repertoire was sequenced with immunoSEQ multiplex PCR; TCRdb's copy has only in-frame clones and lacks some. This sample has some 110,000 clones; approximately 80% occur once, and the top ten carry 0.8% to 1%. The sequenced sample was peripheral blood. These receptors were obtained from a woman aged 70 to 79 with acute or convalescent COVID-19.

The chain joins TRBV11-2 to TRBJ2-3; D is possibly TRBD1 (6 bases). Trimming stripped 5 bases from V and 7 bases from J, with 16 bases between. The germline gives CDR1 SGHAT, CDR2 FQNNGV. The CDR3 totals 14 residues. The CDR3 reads CASSPSPQGNTQYF. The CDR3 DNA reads TGTGCCAGCAGCCCAAGCCCACAGGGCAATACGCAGTATTTT.

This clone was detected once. The CDR3 DNA reads TGTGCCAGCAGCCTCCCTCGGGGGGGTTACAATGAGCAGTTCTTC. Amino acid sequence: CASSLPRGGYNEQFF. The J gene is TRBJ2-1, the V gene TRBV7-2; TRBD2 aligns across 8 bases. Germline V gives CDR1 SGHTA, CDR2 FQGNSA. The CDR3 contains 15 residues. J was trimmed by 4 bases and V by 5 bases; bases with no gene match: 7. Looking up the rest from reference TRBV7-2 and TRBJ2-1 gives the full variable domain: GAGVSQSPSNKVTEKGKDVELRCDPISGHTALYWYRQSLGQGLEFLIYFQGNSAPDKSGLPSDRFSAERTGGSVSTLTIQRTQQEDSAVYLCASSLPRGGYNEQFFGPGTRLTVL.

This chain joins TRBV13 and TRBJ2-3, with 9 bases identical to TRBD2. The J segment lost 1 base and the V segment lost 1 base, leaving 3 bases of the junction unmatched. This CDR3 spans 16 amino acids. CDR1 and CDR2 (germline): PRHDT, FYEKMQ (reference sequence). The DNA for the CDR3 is TGTGCCAGCAGCTTAGCGACTAGCGGAGGCACAGATACGCAGTATTTT. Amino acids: CASSLATSGGTDTQYF.

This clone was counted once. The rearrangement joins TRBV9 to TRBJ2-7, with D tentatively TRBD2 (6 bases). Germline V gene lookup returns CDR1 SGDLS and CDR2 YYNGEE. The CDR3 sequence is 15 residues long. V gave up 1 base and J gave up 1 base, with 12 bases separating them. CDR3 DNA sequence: TGTGCCAGCAGCGTATCTAGCGCCCGATCCTACGAGCAGTACTTC. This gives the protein CASSVSSARSYEQYF.

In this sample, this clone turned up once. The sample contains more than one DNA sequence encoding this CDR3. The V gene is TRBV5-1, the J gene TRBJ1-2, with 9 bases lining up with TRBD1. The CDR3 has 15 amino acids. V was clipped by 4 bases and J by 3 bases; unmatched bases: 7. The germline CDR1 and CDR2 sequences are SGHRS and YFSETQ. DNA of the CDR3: TGCGCCAGCAGCGCCTTACAGGGGGCGGACTATGGCTACACCTTC. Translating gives CASSALQGADYGYTF.

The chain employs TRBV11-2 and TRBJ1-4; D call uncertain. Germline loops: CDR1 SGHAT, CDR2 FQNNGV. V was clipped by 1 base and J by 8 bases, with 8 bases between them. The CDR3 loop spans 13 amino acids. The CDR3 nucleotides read TGTGCCAGCAGCTTAGTTAGTCCCGAAAAACTGTTTTTT. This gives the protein CASSLVSPEKLFF.

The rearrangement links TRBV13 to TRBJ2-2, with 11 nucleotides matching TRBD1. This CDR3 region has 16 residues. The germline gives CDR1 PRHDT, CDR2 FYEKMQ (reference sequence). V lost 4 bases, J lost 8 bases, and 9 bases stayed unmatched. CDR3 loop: CASSSGQGAQSGELFF. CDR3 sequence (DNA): TGTGCCAGCAGCTCAGGACAGGGGGCACAATCGGGGGAGCTGTTTTTT.

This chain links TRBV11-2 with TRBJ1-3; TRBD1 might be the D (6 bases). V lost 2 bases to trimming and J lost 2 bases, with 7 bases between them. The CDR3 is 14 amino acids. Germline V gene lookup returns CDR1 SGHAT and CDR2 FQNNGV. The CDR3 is CASSLNRAGNTIYF. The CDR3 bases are TGTGCCAGCAGCTTAAACAGGGCTGGAAACACCATATATTTT.

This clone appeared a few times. CDR3 DNA sequence: TGTGCCAGCAGCTTAGGAGGGCGGGAGACCCAGTACTTC. Translation: CASSLGGRETQYF. This chain joins TRBV7-9 and TRBJ2-5; D may be TRBD2 (5 bases). In germline, CDR1 is SEHNR, CDR2 FQNEAQ (reference sequence). CDR3 length: 13 amino acids. Trimming took 1 base from V and 5 from J, leaving 8 bases between them.

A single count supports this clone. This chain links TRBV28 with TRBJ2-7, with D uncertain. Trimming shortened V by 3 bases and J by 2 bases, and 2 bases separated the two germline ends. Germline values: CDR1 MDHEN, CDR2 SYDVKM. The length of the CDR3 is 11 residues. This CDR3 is CASSFAYEQYF. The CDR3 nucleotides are TGTGCCAGCAGTTTCGCCTACGAGCAGTACTTC.

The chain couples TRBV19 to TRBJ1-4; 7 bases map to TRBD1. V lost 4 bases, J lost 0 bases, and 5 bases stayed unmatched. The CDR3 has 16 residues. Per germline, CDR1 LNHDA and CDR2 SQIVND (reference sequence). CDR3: CASSRKGQSTNEKLFF. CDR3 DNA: TGTGCCAGTAGTAGGAAGGGACAGTCAACTAATGAAAAACTGTTTTTT.

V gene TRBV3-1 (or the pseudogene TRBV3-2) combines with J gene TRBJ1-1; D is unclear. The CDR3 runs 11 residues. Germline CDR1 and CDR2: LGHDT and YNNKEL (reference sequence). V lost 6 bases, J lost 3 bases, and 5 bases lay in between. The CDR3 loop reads CASRRDTEAFF. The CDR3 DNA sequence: TGTGCCAGCAGACGGGACACTGAAGCTTTCTTT.

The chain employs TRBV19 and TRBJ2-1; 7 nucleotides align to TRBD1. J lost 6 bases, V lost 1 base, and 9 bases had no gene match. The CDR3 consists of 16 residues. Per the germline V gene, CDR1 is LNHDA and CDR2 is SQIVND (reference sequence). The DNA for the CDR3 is TGTGCCAGTAGTATAGGGGTCACAGGGGTCTTCAATGAGCAGTTCTTC. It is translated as CASSIGVTGVFNEQFF.

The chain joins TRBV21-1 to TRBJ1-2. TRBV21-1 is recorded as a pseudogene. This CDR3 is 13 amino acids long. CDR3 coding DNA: TGTGCCAGCAGCAAACGAAGCGAATATGGCTACACCTTC. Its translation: CASSKRSEYGYTF.

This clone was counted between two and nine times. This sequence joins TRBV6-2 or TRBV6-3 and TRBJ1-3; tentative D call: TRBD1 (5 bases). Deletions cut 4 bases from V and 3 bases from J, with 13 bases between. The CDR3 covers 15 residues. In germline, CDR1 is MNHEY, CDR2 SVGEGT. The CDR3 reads CASSFTQGIGNTIYF. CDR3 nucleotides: TGTGCCAGCAGTTTTACCCAGGGTATTGGAAACACCATATATTTT.

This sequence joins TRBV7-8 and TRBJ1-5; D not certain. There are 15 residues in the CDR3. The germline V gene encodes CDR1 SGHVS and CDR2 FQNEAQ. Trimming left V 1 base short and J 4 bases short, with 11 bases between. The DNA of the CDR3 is TGTGCCAGCAGCTTAGTAAACAGTCGGAATCAGCCCCAGCATTTT. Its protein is CASSLVNSRNQPQHF.

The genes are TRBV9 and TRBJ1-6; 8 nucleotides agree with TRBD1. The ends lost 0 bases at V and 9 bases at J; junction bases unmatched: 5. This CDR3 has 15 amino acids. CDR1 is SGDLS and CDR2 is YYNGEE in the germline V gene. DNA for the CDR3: TGTGCCAGCAGCGTAGAAGGGACAGGTGGTTCACCCCTCCACTTT. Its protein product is CASSVEGTGGSPLHF. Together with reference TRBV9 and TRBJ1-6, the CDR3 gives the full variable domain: DSGVTQTPKHLITATGQRVTLRCSPRSGDLSVYWYQQSLDQGLQFLIQYYNGEERAKGNILERFSAQQFPDLHSELNLSSLELGDSALYFCASSVEGTGGSPLHFGNGTRLTVT.

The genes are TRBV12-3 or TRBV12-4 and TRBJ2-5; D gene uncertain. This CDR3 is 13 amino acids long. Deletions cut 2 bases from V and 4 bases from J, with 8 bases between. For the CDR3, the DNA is TGTGCCAGCAGTTTACCCGGGTCAGAGACCCAGTACTTC. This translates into CASSLPGSETQYF.

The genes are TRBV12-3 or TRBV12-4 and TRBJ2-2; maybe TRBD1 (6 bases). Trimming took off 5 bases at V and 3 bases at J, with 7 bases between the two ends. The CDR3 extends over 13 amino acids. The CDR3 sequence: CASSPGDTGELFF. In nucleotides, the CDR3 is TGTGCCAGCAGTCCAGGGGACACCGGGGAGCTGTTTTTT.

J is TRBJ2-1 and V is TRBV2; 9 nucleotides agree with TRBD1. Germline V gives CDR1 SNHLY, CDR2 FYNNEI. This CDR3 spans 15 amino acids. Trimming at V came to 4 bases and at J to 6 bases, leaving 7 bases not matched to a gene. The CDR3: CASSALGQGGNEQFF. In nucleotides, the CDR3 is TGTGCCAGCAGTGCGCTGGGACAGGGAGGCAATGAGCAGTTCTTC.

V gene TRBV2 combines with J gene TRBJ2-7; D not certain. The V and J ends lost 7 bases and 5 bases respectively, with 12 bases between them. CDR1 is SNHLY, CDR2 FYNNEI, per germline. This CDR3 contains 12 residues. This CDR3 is CASTTLGNEQYF. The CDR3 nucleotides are TGTGCCAGCACCACTCTGGGCAACGAGCAGTACTTC.

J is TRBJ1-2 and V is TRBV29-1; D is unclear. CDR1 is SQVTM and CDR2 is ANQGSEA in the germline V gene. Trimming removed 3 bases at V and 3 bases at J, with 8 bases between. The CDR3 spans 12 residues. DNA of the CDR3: TGCAGCGTTGATCCGGGGTACTATGGCTACACCTTC. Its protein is CSVDPGYYGYTF.

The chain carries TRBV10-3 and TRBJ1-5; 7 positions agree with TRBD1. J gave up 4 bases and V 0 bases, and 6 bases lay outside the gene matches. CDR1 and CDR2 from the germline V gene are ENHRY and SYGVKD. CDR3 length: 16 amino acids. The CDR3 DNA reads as TGTGCCATCAGTGAGTCGACAGGGACAGTTAATCAGCCCCAGCATTTT. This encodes CAISESTGTVNQPQHF.

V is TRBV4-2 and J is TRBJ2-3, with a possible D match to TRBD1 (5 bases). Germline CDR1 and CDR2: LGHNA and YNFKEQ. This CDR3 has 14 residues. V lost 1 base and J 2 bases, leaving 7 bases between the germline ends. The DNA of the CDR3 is TGTGCCAGCAGCCAAGCACAGGTCACAGATACGCAGTATTTT. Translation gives CASSQAQVTDTQYF.

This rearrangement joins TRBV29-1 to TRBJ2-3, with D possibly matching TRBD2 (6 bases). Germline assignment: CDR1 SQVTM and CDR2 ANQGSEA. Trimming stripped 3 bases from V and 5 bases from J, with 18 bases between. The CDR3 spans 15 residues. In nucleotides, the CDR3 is TGCAGCGTTGATCGAACGGGAGCGTCGGTAGATACGCAGTATTTT. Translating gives CSVDRTGASVDTQYF.

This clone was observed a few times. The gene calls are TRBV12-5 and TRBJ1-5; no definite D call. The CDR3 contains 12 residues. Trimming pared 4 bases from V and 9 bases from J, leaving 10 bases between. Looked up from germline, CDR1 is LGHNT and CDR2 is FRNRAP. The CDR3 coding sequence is TGTGCTAGTGGTTGGGCGGAGGGGCCCCAGCATTTT. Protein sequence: CASGWAEGPQHF.

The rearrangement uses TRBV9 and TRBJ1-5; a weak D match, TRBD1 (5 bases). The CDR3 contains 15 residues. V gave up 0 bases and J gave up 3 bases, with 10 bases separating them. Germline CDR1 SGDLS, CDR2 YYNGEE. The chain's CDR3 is CASSVGGGANQPQHF. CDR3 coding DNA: TGTGCCAGCAGCGTAGGGGGGGGAGCCAATCAGCCCCAGCATTTT.

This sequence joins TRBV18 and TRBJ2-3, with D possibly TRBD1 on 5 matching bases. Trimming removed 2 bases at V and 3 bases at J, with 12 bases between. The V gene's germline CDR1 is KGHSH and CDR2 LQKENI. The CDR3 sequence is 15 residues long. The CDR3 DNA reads TGTGCCAGCTCACCAGAGAAGGGGAAGACAGATACGCAGTATTTT. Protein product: CASSPEKGKTDTQYF.

The CDR3 nucleotides are TGCGCCAGCAGCTGGGGGGGATCGGGGACCCAGTACTTC. It yields the protein CASSWGGSGTQYF. The chain combines TRBV5-1 with TRBJ2-5, with 7 positions matching TRBD2. Unmatched junction bases numbered 6, after V lost 3 bases and J lost 7 bases. CDR3 length: 13 amino acids. Germline assignment: CDR1 SGHRS and CDR2 YFSETQ.

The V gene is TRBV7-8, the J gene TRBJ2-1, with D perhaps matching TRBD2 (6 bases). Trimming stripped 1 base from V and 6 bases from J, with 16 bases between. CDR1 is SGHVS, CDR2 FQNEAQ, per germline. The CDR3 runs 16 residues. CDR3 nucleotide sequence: TGTGCCAGCAGCTTAGGTTCACCCGGGACTTTCAATGAGCAGTTCTTC. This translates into CASSLGSPGTFNEQFF.

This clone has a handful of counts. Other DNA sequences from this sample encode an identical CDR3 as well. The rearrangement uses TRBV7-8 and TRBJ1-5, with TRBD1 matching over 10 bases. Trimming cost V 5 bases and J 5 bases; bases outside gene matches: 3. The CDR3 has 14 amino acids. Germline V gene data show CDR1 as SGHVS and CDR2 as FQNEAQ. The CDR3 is CASSRGTGDQPQHF. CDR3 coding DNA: TGTGCCAGCAGCAGAGGGACAGGGGATCAGCCCCAGCATTTT.